These 3 T cell receptor beta chains came from one sample sequenced in a study of regulatory T cells in long-lasting Graves disease. Sequencing libraries for TCR beta were prepared with iRepertoire HTBI primers and Arm-PCR of CDR3 regions. MiXCR, run by TCRdb on the multiplex PCR reads, gives a single entry per CDR3 protein. The table has hundreds of thousands of distinct CDR3 sequences, roughly 13% seen once. Time point meaning: newly diagnosed GD, antithyroid drugs for less than 3 months. PBMC RNA was the source of the TCR library. This sample also appeared in a second study, on T cells in Graves' hyperthyroidism and ophthalmopathy.

The sample was peripheral blood mononuclear cells (PBMCs), taken at new diagnosis, from a patient treated with antithyroid drugs. These receptors were obtained from a man aged 25-45 years with Graves disease.

This clonotype was counted ten times or more. V usage is TRBV20-1 and J usage is TRBJ2-1; D not resolved. Trimming removed 1 base from V and 6 bases from J, with 10 bases in between. From germline, CDR1 is DFQATT and CDR2 SNEGSKA (reference sequence). The CDR3 loop spans 13 amino acids. CDR3 residues: CSARGRITNEQFF. The CDR3 region has the DNA TGCAGTGCTAGAGGGCGTATCACCAATGAGCAGTTCTTC.

This sequence joins TRBV29-1 and TRBJ2-1; D ambiguous. The germline CDR1 and CDR2 sequences are SQVTM and ANQGSEA. V lost 4 bases and J 8 bases, leaving 9 bases between the germline ends. This CDR3 spans 11 amino acids. The CDR3 is CSVGPLDEQFF. CDR3 DNA sequence: TGCAGCGTTGGGCCCCTCGATGAGCAGTTCTTC.

The CDR3 sequence is CASSWYSQPQHF. The CDR3, as DNA: TGTGCCAGCAGTTGGTATAGTCAGCCCCAGCATTTT. J is TRBJ1-5 and V is TRBV6-2 or TRBV6-3, with D unresolved. The CDR3 is 12 residues long. The V gene lost 4 bases and the J gene lost 6 bases, with 7 bases spanning the gap. Germline CDR1 and CDR2: MNHEY and SVGEGT.